The present TCR beta chain was sequenced within a study of cytotoxic CD8 clonotypes in ibrutinib-treated CLL. Across the study: The group held more than 10 relapsed/refractory and around 14 treatment-naive patients, with under 18 IGHV unmutated. Results showed about 24 partial and 2 complete responses; following median 68 months, approximately 15 remained remitted, about 12 advanced.

Cryopreserved PBMCs were the source of about 2.2 micrograms of genomic DNA, which went to TCR beta libraries. Trimming took 3 bases from V and 3 from J, leaving 12 bases between them. Germline V CDR1 and CDR2: SQVTM, ANQGSEA. This CDR3 comprises 14 residues. Profiling relied on immunoSEQ multiplex PCR, and the TCRdb table lists in-frame clones only, not all of them. The sample includes 300,000 to 350,000 clones, roughly 80% seen only once; the top ten take over 5.5%. Regarding the study as a whole: Sampling of sustained-remission and progressing patients occurred at differing times.

Details on this clone: Its antigen remains unknown.

Sequencing was performed on PBMCs, taken before ibrutinib treatment. The receptor was isolated from a human donor with chronic lymphocytic leukemia. The gene calls are TRBV29-1 and TRBJ2-1; no reliable D call. Here the CDR3 reads CSVDGLRNYNEQFF. In DNA form, the CDR3 reads TGCAGCGTTGACGGCCTCAGAAACTACAATGAGCAGTTCTTC.